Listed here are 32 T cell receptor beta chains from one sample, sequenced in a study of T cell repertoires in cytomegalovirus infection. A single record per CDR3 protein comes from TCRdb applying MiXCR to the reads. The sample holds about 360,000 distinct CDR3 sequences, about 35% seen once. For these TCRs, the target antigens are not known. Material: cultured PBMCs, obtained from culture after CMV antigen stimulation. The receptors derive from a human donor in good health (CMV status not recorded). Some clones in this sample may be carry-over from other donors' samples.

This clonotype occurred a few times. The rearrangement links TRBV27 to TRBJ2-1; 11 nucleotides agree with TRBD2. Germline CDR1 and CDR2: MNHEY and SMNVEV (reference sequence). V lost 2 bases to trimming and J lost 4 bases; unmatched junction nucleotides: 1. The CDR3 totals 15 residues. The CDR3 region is CASSLTSGRYNEQFF. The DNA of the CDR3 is TGTGCCAGCAGTTTAACTAGCGGGAGATACAATGAGCAGTTCTTC.

CDR3 loop: CASRPGTGTYEQYF. DNA for the CDR3: TGTGCCAGCAGACCCGGGACAGGGACCTACGAGCAGTACTTC. The genes are TRBV6-2 or TRBV6-3 and TRBJ2-7; TRBD1 aligns across 9 bases. This CDR3 has 14 residues. V dropped 6 bases and J dropped 2; count of bases not matched to a gene: 5. Germline CDR1 MNHEY, CDR2 SVGEGT.

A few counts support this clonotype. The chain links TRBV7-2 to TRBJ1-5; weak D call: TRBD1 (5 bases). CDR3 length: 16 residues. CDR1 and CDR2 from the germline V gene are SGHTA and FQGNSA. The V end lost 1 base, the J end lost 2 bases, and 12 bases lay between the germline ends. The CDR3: CASSLVRGDGNQPQHF. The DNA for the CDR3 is TGTGCCAGCAGCTTAGTGCGGGGGGATGGCAATCAGCCCCAGCATTTT. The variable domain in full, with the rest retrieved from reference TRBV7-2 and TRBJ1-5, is GAGVSQSPSNKVTEKGKDVELRCDPISGHTALYWYRQSLGQGLEFLIYFQGNSAPDKSGLPSDRFSAERTGGSVSTLTIQRTQQEDSAVYLCASSLVRGDGNQPQHFGDGTRLSIL.

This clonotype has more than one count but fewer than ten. In nucleotides, the CDR3 is TGTGCCAGCAGCTACGGGAACACAGATACGCAGTATTTT. Translated, it gives CASSYGNTDTQYF. J is TRBJ2-3 and V is TRBV7-9, with a possible D match to TRBD2 (5 bases). Germline values: CDR1 SEHNR, CDR2 FQNEAQ (reference sequence). The V gene lost 4 bases and the J gene lost 2 bases, with 7 bases spanning the gap. This CDR3 region has 13 residues.

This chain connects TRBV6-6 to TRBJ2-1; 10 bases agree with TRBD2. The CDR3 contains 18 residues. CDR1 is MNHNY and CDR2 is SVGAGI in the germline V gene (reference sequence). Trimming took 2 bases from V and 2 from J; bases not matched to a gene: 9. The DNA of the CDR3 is TGTGCCAGCAGTTACGAGCGGGAGGGCCAAGTAGCCTACAATGAGCAGTTCTTC. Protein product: CASSYEREGQVAYNEQFF.

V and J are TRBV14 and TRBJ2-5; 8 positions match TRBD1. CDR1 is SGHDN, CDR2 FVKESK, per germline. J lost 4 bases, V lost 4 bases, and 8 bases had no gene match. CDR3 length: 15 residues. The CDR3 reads CASSLRAGGLETQYF. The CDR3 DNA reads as TGTGCCAGCAGCCTGCGAGCAGGGGGCTTAGAGACCCAGTACTTC. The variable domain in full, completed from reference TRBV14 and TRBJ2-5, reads EAGVTQFPSHSVIEKGQTVTLRCDPISGHDNLYWYRRVMGKEIKFLLHFVKESKQDESGMPNNRFLAERTGGTYSTLKVQPAELEDSGVYFCASSLRAGGLETQYFGPGTRLLVL.

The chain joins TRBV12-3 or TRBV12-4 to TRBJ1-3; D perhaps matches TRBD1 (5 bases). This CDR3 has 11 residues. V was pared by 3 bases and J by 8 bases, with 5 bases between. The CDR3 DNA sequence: TGTGCCAGCAGTTTGGGGGACACCATATATTTT. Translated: CASSLGDTIYF.

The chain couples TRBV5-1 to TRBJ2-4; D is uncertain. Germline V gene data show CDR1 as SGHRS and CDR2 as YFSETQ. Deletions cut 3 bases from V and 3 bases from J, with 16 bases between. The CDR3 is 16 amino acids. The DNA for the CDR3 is TGCGCCAGCAGCTCCGTTTATGGGGAAGGCAAAAACATTCAGTACTTC. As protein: CASSSVYGEGKNIQYF.

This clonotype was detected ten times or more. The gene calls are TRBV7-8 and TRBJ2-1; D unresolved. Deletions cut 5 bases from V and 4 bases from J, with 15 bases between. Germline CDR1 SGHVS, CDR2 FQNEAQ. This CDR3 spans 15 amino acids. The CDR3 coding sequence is TGTGCCAGCAGCCCGGATCTTGCCGGATACAATGAGCAGTTCTTC. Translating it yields CASSPDLAGYNEQFF.

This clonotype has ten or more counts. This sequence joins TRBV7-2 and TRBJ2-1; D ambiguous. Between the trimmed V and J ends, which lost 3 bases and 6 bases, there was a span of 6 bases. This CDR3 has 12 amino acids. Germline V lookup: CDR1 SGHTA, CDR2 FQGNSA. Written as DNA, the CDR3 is TGTGCCAGCAGCTTTGAGCGCAATGAGCAGTTCTTC. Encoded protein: CASSFERNEQFF.

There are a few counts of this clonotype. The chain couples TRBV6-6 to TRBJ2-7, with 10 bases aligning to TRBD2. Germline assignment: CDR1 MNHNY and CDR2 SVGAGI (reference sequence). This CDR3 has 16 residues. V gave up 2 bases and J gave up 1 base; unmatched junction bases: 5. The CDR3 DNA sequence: TGTGCCAGCAGTTACGCCGGGACTAGCGAGTCCTACGAGCAGTACTTC. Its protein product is CASSYAGTSESYEQYF.

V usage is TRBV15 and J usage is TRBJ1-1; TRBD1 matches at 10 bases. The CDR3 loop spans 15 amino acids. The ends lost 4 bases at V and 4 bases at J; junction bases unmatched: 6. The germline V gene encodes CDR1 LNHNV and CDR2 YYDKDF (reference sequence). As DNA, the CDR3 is TGTGCCACCAGCAAGACAGGGGGCGGGTTCACTGAAGCTTTCTTT. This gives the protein CATSKTGGGFTEAFF.

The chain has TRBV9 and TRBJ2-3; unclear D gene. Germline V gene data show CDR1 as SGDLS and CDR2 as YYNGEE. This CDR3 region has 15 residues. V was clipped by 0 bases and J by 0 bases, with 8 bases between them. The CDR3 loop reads CASSVGPTSTDTQYF. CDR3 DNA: TGTGCCAGCAGCGTAGGACCAACTAGCACAGATACGCAGTATTTT.

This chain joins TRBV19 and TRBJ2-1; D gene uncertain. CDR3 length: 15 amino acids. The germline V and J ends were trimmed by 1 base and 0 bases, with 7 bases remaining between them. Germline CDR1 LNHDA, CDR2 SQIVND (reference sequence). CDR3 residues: CASSIGESSYNEQFF. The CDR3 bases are TGTGCCAGTAGTATAGGTGAAAGCTCCTACAATGAGCAGTTCTTC.

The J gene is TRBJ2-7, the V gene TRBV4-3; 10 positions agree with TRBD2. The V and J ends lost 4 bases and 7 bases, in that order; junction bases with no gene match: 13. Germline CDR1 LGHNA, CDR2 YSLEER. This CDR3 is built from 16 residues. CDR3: CASSPSVAGGGKEQYF. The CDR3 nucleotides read TGCGCCAGCAGCCCCTCCGTAGCGGGAGGAGGGAAAGAGCAGTACTTC.

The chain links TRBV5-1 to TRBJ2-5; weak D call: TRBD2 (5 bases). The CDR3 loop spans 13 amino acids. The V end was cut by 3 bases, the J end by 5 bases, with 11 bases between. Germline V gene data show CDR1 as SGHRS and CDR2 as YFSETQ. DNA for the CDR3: TGCGCCAGCAGCTCCTCTAGCTTTGAGACCCAGTACTTC. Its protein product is CASSSSSFETQYF.

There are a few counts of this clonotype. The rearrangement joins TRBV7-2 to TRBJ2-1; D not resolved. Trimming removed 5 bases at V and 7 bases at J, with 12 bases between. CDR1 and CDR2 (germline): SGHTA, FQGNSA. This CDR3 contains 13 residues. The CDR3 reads CASSQAIWNEQFF. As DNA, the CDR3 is TGTGCCAGCAGCCAAGCGATCTGGAATGAGCAGTTCTTC.

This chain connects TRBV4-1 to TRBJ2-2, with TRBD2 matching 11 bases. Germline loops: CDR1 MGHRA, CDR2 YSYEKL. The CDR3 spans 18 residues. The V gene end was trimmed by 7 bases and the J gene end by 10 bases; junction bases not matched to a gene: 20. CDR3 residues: CASTSRPRRALAGEELFF. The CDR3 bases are TGCGCCAGCACCTCAAGACCTAGGAGGGCACTAGCGGGAGAGGAGCTGTTTTTT.

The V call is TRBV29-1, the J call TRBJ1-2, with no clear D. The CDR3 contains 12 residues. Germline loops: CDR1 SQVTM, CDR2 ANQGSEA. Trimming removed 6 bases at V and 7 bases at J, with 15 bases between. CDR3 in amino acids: CSVALGSGGYTF. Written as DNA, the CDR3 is TGCAGCGTCGCCTTAGGATCGGGTGGCTACACCTTC.

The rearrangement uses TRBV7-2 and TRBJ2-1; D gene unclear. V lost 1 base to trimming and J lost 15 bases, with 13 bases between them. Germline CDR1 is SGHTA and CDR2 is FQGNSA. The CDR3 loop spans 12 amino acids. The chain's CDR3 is CASSLDSRTLFF. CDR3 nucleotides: TGTGCCAGCAGCTTAGACAGCCGCACCTTGTTCTTC.

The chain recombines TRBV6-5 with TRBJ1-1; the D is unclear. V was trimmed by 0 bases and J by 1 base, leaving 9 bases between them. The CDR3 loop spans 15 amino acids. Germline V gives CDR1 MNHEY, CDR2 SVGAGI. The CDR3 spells CASSYSISQNTEAFF. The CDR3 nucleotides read TGTGCCAGCAGTTACTCAATCTCTCAGAACACTGAAGCTTTCTTT.

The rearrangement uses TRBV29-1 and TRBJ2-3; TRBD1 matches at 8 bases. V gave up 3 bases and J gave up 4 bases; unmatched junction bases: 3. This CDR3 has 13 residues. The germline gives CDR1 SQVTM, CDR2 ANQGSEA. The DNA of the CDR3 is TGCAGCGTTGATGGACAGGGCGCAGATACGCAGTATTTT. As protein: CSVDGQGADTQYF.

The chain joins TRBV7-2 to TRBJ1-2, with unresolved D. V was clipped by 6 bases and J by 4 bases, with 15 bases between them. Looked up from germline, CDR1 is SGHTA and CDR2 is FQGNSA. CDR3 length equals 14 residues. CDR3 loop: CASRPGETAYGYTF. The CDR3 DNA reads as TGTGCCAGCAGACCCGGGGAGACCGCCTATGGCTACACCTTC.

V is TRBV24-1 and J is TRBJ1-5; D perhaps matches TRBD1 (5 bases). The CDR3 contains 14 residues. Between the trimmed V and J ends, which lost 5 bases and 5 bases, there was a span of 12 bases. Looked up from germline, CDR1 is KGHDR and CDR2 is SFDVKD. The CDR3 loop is CATSGGRADQPQHF. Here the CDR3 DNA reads TGTGCCACCAGTGGAGGCAGGGCAGATCAGCCCCAGCATTTT.

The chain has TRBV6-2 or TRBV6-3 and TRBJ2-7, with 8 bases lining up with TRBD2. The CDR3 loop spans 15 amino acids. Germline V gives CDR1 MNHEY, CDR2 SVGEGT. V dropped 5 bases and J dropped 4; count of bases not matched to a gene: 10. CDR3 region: CASSPRGGVKYEQYV. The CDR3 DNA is TGTGCCAGCAGTCCTCGGGGGGGAGTAAAGTACGAGCAGTACGTC.

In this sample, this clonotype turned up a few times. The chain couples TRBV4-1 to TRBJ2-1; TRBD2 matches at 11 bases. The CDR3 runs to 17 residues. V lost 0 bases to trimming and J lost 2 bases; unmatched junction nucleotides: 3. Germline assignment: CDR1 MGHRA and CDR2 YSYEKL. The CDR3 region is CASSQDRLAGPYNEQFF. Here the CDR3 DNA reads TGCGCCAGCAGCCAAGATCGACTAGCGGGGCCCTACAATGAGCAGTTCTTC.

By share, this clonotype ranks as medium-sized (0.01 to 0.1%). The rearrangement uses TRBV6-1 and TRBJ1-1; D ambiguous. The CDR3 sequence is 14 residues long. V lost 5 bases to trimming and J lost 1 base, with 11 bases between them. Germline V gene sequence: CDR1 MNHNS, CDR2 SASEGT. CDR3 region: CASSFDRANTEAFF. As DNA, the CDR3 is TGTGCCAGCAGTTTCGATAGGGCGAACACTGAAGCTTTCTTT.

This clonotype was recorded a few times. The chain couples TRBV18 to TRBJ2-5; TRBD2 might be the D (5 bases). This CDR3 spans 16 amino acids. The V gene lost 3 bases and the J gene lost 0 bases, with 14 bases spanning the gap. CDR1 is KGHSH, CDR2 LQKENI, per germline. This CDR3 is CASSPDGVTYQETQYF. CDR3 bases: TGTGCCAGCTCACCGGACGGGGTCACGTACCAAGAGACCCAGTACTTC. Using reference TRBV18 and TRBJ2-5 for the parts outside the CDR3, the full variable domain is NAGVMQNPRHLVRRRGQEARLRCSPMKGHSHVYWYRQLPEEGLKFMVYLQKENIIDESGMPKERFSAEFPKEGPSILRIQQVVRGDSAAYFCASSPDGVTYQETQYFGPGTRLLVL.

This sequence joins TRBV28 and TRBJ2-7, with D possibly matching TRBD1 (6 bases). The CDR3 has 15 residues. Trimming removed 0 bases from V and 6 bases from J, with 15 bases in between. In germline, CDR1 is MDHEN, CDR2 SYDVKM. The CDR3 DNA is TGTGCCAGCAGTTTATGCCCAGAGGGGGATTGCGAGCAGTACTTC. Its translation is CASSLCPEGDCEQYF.

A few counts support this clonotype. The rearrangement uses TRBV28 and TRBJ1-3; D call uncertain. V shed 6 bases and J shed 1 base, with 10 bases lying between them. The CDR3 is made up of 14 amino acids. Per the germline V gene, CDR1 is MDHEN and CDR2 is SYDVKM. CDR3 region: CASSRPASGNTIYF. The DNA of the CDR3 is TGTGCCAGCAGCCGCCCAGCTTCTGGAAACACCATATATTTT.

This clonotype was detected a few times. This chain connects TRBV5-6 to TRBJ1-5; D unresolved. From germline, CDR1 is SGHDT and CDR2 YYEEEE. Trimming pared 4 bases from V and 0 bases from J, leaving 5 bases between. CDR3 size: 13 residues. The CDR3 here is CASSRRSNQPQHF. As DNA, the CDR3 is TGTGCCAGCAGCCGACGTAGCAATCAGCCCCAGCATTTT.

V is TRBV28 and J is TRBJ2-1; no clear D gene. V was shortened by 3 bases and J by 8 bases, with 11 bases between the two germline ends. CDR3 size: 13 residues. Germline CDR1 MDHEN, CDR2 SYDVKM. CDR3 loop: CASSFYNGDEQFF. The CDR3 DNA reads TGTGCCAGCAGTTTTTATAATGGGGATGAGCAGTTCTTC. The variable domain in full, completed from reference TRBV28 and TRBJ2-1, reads DVKVTQSSRYLVKRTGEKVFLECVQDMDHENMFWYRQDPGLGLRLIYFSYDVKMKEKGDIPEGYSVSREKKERFSLILESASTNQTSMYLCASSFYNGDEQFFGPGTRLTVL.